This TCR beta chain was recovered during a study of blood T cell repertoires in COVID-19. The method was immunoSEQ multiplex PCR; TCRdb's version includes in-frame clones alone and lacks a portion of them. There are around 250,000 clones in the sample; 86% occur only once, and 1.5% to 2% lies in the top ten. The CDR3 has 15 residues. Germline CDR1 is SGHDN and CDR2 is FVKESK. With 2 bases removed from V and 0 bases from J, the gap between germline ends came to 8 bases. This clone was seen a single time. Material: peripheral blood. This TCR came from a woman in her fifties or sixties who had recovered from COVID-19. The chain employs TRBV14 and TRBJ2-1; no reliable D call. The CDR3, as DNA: TGTGCCAGCAGCCAATTTCGGAGCTCCTACAATGAGCAGTTCTTC. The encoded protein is CASSQFRSSYNEQFF.